This T cell receptor beta chain was recorded in a study of technical replicates of blood from several donors. This table comes from immunoSEQ multiplex PCR, and its TCRdb copy is limited to in-frame clones, with some not included. This sample has about 85,000 clones; roughly 94% occur once, and the top ten carry roughly 0.25%. The source of this sequence is a human donor in good health. The sequencing input was T cells isolated from PBMCs.

The chain's CDR3 is CASREVDARGYGYTF. In nucleotides, the CDR3 is TGTGCCAGTAGGGAGGTGGATGCCCGAGGCTATGGCTACACCTTC. This chain uses TRBV19 with TRBJ1-2, with D unresolved. The CDR3 runs 15 residues. V lost 6 bases to trimming and J lost 4 bases, with 18 bases between them. Germline assignment: CDR1 LNHDA and CDR2 SQIVND (reference sequence).